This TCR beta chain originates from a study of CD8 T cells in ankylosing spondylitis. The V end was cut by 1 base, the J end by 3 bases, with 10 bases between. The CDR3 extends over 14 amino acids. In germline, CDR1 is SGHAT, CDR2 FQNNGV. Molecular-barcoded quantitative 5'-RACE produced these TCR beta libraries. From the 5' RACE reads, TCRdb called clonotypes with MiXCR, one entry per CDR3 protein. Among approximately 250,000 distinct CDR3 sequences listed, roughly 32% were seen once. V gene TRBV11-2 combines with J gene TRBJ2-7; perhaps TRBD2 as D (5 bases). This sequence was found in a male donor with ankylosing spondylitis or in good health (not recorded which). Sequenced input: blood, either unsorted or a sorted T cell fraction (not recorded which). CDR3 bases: TGTGCCAGCAGCTTAGCCGTCGGGGACTACGAGCAGTACTTC. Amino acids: CASSLAVGDYEQYF. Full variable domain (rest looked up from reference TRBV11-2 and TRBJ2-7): EAGVAQSPRYKIIEKRQSVAFWCNPISGHATLYWYQQILGQGPKLLIQFQNNGVVDDSQLPKDRFSAERLKGVDSTLKIQPAKLEDSAVYLCASSLAVGDYEQYFGPGTRLTVT.